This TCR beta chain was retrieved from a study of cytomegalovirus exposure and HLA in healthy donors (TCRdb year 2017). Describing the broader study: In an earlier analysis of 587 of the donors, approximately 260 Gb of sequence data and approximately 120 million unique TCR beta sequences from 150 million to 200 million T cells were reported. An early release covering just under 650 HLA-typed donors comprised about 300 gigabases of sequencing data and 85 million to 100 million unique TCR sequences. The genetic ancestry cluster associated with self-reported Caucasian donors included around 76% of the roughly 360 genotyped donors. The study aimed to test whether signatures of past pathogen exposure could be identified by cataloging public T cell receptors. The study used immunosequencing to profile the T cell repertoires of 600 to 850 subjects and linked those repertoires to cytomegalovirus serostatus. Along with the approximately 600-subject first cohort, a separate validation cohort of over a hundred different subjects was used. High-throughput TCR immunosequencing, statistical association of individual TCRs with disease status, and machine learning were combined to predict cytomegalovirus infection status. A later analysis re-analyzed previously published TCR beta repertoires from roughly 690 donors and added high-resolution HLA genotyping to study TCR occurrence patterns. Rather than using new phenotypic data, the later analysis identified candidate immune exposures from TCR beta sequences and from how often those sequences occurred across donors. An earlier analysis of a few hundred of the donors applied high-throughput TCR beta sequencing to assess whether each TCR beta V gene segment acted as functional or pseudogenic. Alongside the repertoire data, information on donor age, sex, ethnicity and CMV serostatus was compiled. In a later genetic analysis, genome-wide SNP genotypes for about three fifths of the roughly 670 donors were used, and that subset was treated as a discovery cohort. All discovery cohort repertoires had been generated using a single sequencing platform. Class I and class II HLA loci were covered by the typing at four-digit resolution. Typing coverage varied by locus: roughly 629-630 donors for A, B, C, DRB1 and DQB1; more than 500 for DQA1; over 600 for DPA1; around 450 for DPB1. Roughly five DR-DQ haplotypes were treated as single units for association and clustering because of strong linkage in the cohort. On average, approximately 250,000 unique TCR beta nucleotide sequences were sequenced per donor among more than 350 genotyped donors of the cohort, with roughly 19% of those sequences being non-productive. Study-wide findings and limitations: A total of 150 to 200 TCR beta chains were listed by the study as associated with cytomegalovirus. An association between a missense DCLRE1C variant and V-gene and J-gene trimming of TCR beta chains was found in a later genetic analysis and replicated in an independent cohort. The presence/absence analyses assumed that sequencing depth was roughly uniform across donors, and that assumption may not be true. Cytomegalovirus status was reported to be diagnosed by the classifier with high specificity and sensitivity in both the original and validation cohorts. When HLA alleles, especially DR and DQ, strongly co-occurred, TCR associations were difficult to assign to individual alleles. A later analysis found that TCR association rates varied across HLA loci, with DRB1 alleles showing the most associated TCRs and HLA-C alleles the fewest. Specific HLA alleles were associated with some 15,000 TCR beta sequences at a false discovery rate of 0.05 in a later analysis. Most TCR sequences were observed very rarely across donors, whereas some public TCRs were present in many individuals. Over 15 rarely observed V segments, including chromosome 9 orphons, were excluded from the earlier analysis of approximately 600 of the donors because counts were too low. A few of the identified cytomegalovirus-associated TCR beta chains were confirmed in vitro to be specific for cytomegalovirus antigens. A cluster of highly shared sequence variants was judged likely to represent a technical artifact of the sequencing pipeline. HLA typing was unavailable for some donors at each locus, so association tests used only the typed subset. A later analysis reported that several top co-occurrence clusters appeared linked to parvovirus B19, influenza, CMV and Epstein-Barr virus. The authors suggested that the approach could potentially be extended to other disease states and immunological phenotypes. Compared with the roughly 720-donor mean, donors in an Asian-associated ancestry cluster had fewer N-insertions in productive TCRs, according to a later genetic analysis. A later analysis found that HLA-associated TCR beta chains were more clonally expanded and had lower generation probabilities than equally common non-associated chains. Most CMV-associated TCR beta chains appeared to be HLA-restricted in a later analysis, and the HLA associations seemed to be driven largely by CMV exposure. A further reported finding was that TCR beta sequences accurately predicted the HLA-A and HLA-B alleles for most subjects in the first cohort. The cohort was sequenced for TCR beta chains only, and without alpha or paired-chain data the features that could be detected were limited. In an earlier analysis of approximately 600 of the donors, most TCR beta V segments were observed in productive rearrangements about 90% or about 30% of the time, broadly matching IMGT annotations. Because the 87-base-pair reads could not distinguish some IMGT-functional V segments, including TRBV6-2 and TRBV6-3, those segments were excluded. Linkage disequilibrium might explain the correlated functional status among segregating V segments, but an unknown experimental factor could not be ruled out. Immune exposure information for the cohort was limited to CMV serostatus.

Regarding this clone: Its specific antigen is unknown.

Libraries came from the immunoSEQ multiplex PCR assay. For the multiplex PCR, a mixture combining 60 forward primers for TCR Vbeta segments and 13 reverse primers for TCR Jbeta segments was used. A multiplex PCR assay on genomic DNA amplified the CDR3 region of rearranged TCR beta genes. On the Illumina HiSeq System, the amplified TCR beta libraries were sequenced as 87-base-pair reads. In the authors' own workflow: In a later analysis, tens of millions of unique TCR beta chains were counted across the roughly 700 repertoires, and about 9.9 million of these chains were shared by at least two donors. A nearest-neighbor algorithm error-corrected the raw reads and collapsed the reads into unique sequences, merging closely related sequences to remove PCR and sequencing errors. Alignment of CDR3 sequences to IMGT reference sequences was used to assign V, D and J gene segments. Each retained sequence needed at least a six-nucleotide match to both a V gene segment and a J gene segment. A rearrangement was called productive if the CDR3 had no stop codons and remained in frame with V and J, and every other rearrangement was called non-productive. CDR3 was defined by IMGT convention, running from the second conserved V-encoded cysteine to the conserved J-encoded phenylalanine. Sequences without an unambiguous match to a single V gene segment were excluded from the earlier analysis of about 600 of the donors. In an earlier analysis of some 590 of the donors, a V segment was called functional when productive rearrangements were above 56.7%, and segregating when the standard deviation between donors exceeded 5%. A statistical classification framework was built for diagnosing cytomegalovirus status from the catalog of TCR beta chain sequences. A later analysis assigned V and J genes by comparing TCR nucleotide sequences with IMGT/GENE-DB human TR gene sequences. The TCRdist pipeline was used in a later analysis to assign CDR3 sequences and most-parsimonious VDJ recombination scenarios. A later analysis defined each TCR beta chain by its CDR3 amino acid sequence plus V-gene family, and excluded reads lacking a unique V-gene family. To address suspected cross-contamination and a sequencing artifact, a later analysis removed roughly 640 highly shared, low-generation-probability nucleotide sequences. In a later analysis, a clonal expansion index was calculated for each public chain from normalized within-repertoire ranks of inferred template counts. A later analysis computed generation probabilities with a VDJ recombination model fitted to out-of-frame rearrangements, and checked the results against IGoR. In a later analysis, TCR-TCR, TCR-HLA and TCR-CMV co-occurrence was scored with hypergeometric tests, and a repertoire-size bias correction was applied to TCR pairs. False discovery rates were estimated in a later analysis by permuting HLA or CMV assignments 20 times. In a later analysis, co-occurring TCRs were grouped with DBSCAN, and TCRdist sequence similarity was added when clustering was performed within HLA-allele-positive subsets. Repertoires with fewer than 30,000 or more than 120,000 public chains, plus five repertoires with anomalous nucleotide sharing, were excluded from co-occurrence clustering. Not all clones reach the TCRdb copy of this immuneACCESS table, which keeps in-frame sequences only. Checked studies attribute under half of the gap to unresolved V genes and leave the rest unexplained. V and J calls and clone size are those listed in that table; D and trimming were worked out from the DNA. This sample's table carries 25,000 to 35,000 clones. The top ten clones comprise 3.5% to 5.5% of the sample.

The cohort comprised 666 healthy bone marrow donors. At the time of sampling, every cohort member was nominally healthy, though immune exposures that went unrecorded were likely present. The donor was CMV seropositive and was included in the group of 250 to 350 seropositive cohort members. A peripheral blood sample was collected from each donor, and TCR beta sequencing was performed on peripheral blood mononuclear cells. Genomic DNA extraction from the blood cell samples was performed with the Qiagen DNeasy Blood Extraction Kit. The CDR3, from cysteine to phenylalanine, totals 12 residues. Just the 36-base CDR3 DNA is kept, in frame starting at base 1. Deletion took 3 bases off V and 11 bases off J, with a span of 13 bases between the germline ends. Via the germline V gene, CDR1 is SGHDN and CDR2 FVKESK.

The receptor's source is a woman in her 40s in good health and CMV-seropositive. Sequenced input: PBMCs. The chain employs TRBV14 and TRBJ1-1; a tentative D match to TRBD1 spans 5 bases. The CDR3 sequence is CASSQGLRRAFF. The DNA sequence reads TGTGCCAGCAGCCAGGGACTAAGAAGGGCTTTCTTT.